This T cell receptor (beta chain) emerged from a study of human T cells and chemical hapten exposure (TCRdb year 2021). Regarding the complete study: For sensitization, 2% DPC in acetone was applied to a roughly 2 cm by roughly 2 cm area of upper inner arm skin. Throughout the study period of roughly five months, patients also received therapeutic DPC doses to the scalp every week. Patch testing was performed on the upper back with Finn chambers containing 0.01% DPC, and the patch tests were scored after 6 days according to International Contact Dermatitis Research Group standards. The patient cohort, mostly female, included alopecia areata with under or over 50% scalp involvement, alopecia totalis and alopecia universalis. Libraries were combined into a pool for sequencing, and differences in TCR yield between samples came mainly from small differences in library volumes within the pool. In alopecia patients, the study followed how the peripheral blood TCR repertoire changed in vivo over primary and secondary sensitization to diphenylcyclopropenone (DPC), a hapten. Blood samples were taken from patients before sensitization (week 0) and at 2, 6 and about 24 weeks after DPC sensitization. For TCR sequencing, blood came from approximately 29 alopecia patients at anywhere from one to four time points (pre-sensitization, 2, 6 and 24 weeks).

General study outcomes and caveats: After repeated subsampling, changes were observed in the strength of the expansion versus patch-test correlation and in the threshold at which the correlation became significant. Because every patient had alopecia, a presumed autoimmune disease, the patients' immune response might differ from that of healthy individuals. Patch test score was positively correlated with the number of PT1 expanded TCRs, with significance at thresholds 8, 16 and 32 but not at 4. DPC sensitization did not change how many TCRs were above 1 in 1000 frequency, and no evidence was found of alterations in global repertoire structure. Compared with pre-sensitization or healthy control sets, expanded TCRs formed significantly more large CDR3 similarity clusters, which is consistent with antigen-driven responses.

As for this clonotype: No cognate antigen has been identified for it. There are no base qualities to consult, and no much larger clone falls within one base.

The CDR3 runs 16 residues from the cysteine to the phenylalanine. The CDR3 DNA has 48 bases and is translated from base 1. V sheds 4 bases and J sheds 2 bases, leaving 12 bases between their ends. For CDR1 and CDR2, the germline V gene lists LGHNA and YSLEER. The library was made by RACE. Sequencer: NextSeq 500. Library preparation attached unique molecular identifiers to individual cDNA molecules for quantitative, reproducible TCR counting. Each blood RNA sample was used to sequence both TCR alpha and TCR beta chains. For the original study's pipeline: A median of roughly 99,000 TCRs per sample was observed, with a range of 23,224 to 690,600. The Decombinator software suite was used to annotate V, J and CDR3 in the TCR reads. For the PS versus PT1 abundance plots, all samples were subsampled to the same number of TCRs (28,000). TCRs were defined as expanded if absent before sensitization and observed at least eight times at the 2-week time point. Using fastp trimming at Q25 and MiXCR clonotype assembly, TCRdb reanalyzed the public sequencing data and kept in-frame beta chains. When rows share a CDR3 protein, they turn into one entry using the most common DNA and genes. The V and J calls here are based on TCRdb, not the publication. In all, the sample holds 99,000 or so distinct CDR3 sequences, and less than 35% of those were seen once. The top ten clones comprise around 2.7% of the sample.

This specimen's time point label, per the study, means: patch test 3, about 24 weeks after DPC sensitization. In light of the paper, this sample's treatment or condition label describes: therapeutic diphenylcyclopropenone sensitization with weekly scalp DPC. At every patch-test visit, the blood draw took place before the patch test was put on. To be eligible, patients had to be aged 18 to 70, diagnosed with alopecia and judged suitable for DPC therapy, while pregnant patients were excluded. Total RNA was extracted from unfractionated whole blood collected in Tempus Blood RNA tubes. The chain is assembled from TRBV4-3 and TRBJ2-6, with no confidently assigned D gene. The origin of this receptor is a man between 40 and 49 years old with alopecia areata. Some clones in this sample may be carry-over from other donors' samples. Here the sequenced sample was whole blood, taken in connection with sensitization to the hapten diphenylcyclopropenone (DPC). CDR3 reads: CASSPKVDPGANVLTF. The nucleotide sequence is TGCGCCAGCAGCCCCAAGGTGGATCCTGGGGCCAACGTCCTGACTTTC.